Listed below are T cell receptor beta chains from one sample, sequenced in a study of blood T cell repertoires in COVID-19. Only in-frame clones appear in the TCRdb table, and some are missing; sequencing was by immunoSEQ multiplex PCR. The table shows 350,000 to 400,000 clones, with approximately 86% occurring only once. The sample consisted of peripheral blood. Source of these receptors: an older woman with COVID-19, enrolled during active disease. Each CDR3 is given with its conserved first and last residue. A D gene is named only where the DNA matches it firmly. Expanded clones get a size class; other rows say once, few or many, or leave the size out.

J: TRBJ2-3
V: TRBV5-1
D: TRBD2
size: .
CDR3: CASSQLAGLDTQYF
DNA: TGCGCCAGCAGCCAGCTAGCGGGGTTAGATACGCAGTATTTT

J: TRBJ2-2
V: TRBV6-5
D: .
size: .
CDR3: CASTLGQAGELFF
DNA: TGTGCCAGCACCCTCGGACAAGCCGGGGAGCTGTTTTTT

J: TRBJ2-7
V: TRBV7-2
D: .
size: .
CDR3: CASSGLPNYYEQYF
DNA: TGTGCCAGCAGTGGACTCCCCAATTACTACGAGCAGTACTTC

J: TRBJ2-5
V: TRBV29-1
D: .
size: .
CDR3: CSVDSSGETQYF
DNA: TGCAGCGTTGACAGCAGCGGCGAGACCCAGTACTTC

J: TRBJ1-4
V: TRBV6-5
D: .
size: .
CDR3: CASSPSGATNEKLFF
DNA: TGTGCCAGCAGCCCGTCGGGTGCAACTAATGAAAAACTGTTTTTT

J: TRBJ2-7
V: TRBV5-4
D: TRBD1
size: .
CDR3: CASSSGTELYEQYF
DNA: TGTGCCAGCAGCTCGGGGACAGAACTTTACGAGCAGTACTTC

J: TRBJ1-4
V: TRBV4-1
D: .
size: .
CDR3: CASSQGRVNEKLFF
DNA: TGCGCCAGCAGCCAAGGCAGGGTTAATGAAAAACTGTTTTTT

J: TRBJ2-3
V: TRBV9
D: TRBD2
size: .
CDR3: CASSGSSGGAKRSTDTQYF
DNA: TGTGCCAGCAGCGGATCTAGCGGGGGGGCCAAACGAAGCACAGATACGCAGTATTTT

J: TRBJ2-3
V: TRBV15
D: TRBD2
size: .
CDR3: CATSTGLAGRTDTQYF
DNA: TGTGCCACCAGCACCGGACTAGCGGGACGCACAGATACGCAGTATTTT

J: TRBJ2-5
V: TRBV19
D: TRBD1
size: .
CDR3: CASRLTGAETQYF
DNA: TGTGCCAGTAGGCTGACAGGGGCGGAGACCCAGTACTTC

J: TRBJ1-1
V: TRBV14
D: .
size: .
CDR3: CASTPAGGKPEAFF
DNA: TGTGCCAGCACCCCAGCGGGTGGGAAACCCGAAGCTTTCTTT

J: TRBJ2-5
V: TRBV2
D: TRBD1
size: .
CDR3: CASSDGKGFRDRSQETQYF
DNA: TGTGCCAGCAGTGATGGGAAGGGTTTCCGGGACAGGTCGCAAGAGACCCAGTACTTC

J: TRBJ1-1
V: TRBV19
D: TRBD1
size: .
CDR3: CASSAPQGLNTEAFF
DNA: TGTGCCAGTAGTGCCCCACAGGGGTTGAACACTGAAGCTTTCTTT

J: TRBJ2-1
V: TRBV4-3
D: TRBD2
size: .
CDR3: CASSQLAGGQDEQFF
DNA: TGCGCCAGCAGCCAACTAGCGGGGGGGCAGGATGAGCAGTTCTTC

J: TRBJ1-5
V: TRBV18
D: .
size: few
CDR3: CASSPWQGNNQPQHF
DNA: TGTGCCAGCTCACCTTGGCAGGGAAACAATCAGCCCCAGCATTTT

J: TRBJ2-1
V: TRBV5-4
D: .
size: .
CDR3: CASRGGAGLDNEQFF
DNA: TGTGCCAGCAGAGGGGGAGCGGGGCTTGACAATGAGCAGTTCTTC

J: TRBJ2-2
V: TRBV7-2
D: TRBD1
size: .
CDR3: CASSLARGQWSGELFF
DNA: TGTGCCAGCAGCTTAGCAAGGGGACAGTGGAGCGGGGAGCTGTTTTTT

J: TRBJ2-7
V: TRBV9
D: TRBD1
size: few
CDR3: CASSGSDRAYEQYF
DNA: TGTGCCAGCAGCGGCTCGGACAGGGCCTACGAGCAGTACTTC

J: TRBJ2-1
V: TRBV6-5
D: TRBD1
size: .
CDR3: CASSPRGLAFLEQFF
DNA: TGTGCCAGCTCCCCCAGGGGGCTAGCGTTCCTAGAGCAGTTCTTC

J: TRBJ1-6
V: TRBV7-2
D: TRBD1
size: .
CDR3: CASSLFQGAVNSPLHF
DNA: TGTGCCAGCAGCTTATTCCAGGGGGCGGTTAATTCACCCCTCCACTTT

J: TRBJ2-1
V: TRBV29-1
D: .
size: .
CDR3: CSVEELPDWKSYNEQFF
DNA: TGCAGCGTTGAAGAGCTCCCGGACTGGAAATCGTACAATGAGCAGTTCTTC

J: TRBJ1-3
V: TRBV5-5
D: .
size: .
CDR3: CASSFGLLSSGNTIYF
DNA: TGTGCCAGCAGCTTTGGACTCCTAAGCTCTGGAAACACCATATATTTT

J: TRBJ2-2
V: TRBV7-9
D: .
size: few
CDR3: CASSPRVNTGELFF
DNA: TGTGCCAGCAGCCCCAGGGTGAACACCGGGGAGCTGTTTTTT

J: TRBJ1-1
V: TRBV10-2
D: TRBD1
size: .
CDR3: CASTSGTGDTEAFF
DNA: TGCGCCAGCACCTCAGGGACAGGGGACACTGAAGCTTTCTTT

J: TRBJ2-5
V: TRBV20-1
D: TRBD2
size: .
CDR3: CSASSLAGSQETQYF
DNA: TGCAGTGCTAGTAGCCTAGCGGGGTCACAAGAGACCCAGTACTTC

J: TRBJ2-7
V: TRBV7-9
D: .
size: .
CDR3: CASSTGRETYEQYF
DNA: TGTGCCAGCAGCACCGGACGGGAAACCTACGAGCAGTACTTC

J: TRBJ2-1
V: TRBV3-1/TRBV3-2
D: TRBD2
size: .
CDR3: CASSQAGTSGGPYNEQFF
DNA: TGTGCCAGCAGCCAAGCCGGGACTAGCGGGGGCCCCTACAATGAGCAGTTCTTC

J: TRBJ2-1
V: TRBV2
D: .
size: .
CDR3: CASKSQGYNEQFF
DNA: TGTGCCAGCAAGTCTCAGGGGTACAATGAGCAGTTCTTC

J: TRBJ1-5
V: TRBV21-1
D: .
size: .
CDR3: CASSKEGGKQENQPQHF
DNA: TGTGCCAGCAGCAAAGAAGGCGGAAAACAGGAAAATCAGCCCCAGCATTTT

J: TRBJ1-2
V: TRBV14
D: .
size: .
CDR3: CASSQASYGYTF
DNA: TGTGCCAGCAGCCAAGCTAGCTATGGCTACACCTTC

J: TRBJ2-1
V: TRBV7-2
D: .
size: .
CDR3: CASSSFGDGRENEQFF
DNA: TGTGCCAGCAGCTCCTTTGGAGACGGACGGGAAAATGAGCAGTTCTTC

J: TRBJ2-7
V: TRBV4-2
D: .
size: .
CDR3: CASSPSRGSSSYEQYF
DNA: TGTGCCAGCAGCCCCAGCAGGGGCTCCTCATCCTACGAGCAGTACTTC

J: TRBJ2-7
V: TRBV7-3
D: .
size: .
CDR3: CASSLGRAYEQYF
DNA: TGTGCCAGCAGCTTGGGCAGAGCCTACGAGCAGTACTTC

J: TRBJ1-1
V: TRBV30
D: .
size: .
CDR3: CAWWSGEKVWDTEAFF
DNA: TGTGCCTGGTGGTCCGGGGAAAAAGTATGGGACACTGAAGCTTTCTTT

J: TRBJ1-2
V: TRBV27
D: .
size: .
CDR3: CASVATDSGGWGYTF
DNA: TGTGCCAGTGTAGCCACAGACTCCGGAGGATGGGGCTACACCTTC

J: TRBJ1-1
V: TRBV18
D: .
size: .
CDR3: CASSFRAGAGGGLNTEAFF
DNA: TGTGCCAGCTCCTTTCGCGCCGGGGCTGGGGGCGGGTTGAACACTGAAGCTTTCTTT

J: TRBJ1-2
V: TRBV12-3/TRBV12-4
D: TRBD1
size: .
CDR3: CASSFGQVYGYTF
DNA: TGTGCCAGCAGTTTTGGACAGGTCTATGGCTACACCTTC

J: TRBJ2-5
V: TRBV29-1
D: .
size: .
CDR3: CSACSTQGGETQYF
DNA: TGCAGCGCCTGCTCCACACAGGGCGGGGAGACCCAGTACTTC

J: TRBJ2-1
V: TRBV12-3/TRBV12-4
D: .
size: once
CDR3: CASSGQYNEQFF
DNA: TGTGCCAGCAGTGGACAGTACAATGAGCAGTTCTTC

J: TRBJ2-1
V: TRBV4-2
D: TRBD2
size: .
CDR3: CASSQDLAGGYNEQFF
DNA: TGTGCCAGCAGCCAAGATTTAGCGGGGGGATACAATGAGCAGTTCTTC

J: TRBJ1-3
V: TRBV11-2
D: .
size: .
CDR3: CASILWGAGNTIYF
DNA: TGTGCCAGCATATTGTGGGGGGCTGGAAACACCATATATTTT

J: TRBJ1-5
V: TRBV13
D: .
size: .
CDR3: CASSFRGQPQHF
DNA: TGTGCCAGCAGCTTCAGGGGTCAGCCCCAGCATTTT